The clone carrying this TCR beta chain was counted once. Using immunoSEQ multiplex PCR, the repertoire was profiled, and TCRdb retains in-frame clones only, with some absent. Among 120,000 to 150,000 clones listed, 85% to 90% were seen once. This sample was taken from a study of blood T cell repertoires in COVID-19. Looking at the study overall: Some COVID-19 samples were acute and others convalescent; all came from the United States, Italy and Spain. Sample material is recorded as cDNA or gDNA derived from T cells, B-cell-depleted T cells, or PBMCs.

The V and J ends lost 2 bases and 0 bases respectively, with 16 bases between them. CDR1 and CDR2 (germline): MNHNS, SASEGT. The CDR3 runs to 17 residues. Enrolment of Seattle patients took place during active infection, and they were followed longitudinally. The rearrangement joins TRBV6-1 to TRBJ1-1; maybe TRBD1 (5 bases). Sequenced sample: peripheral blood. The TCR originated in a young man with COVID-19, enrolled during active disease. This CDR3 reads CASSELRRQTVNTEAFF. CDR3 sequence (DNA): TGTGCCAGCAGTGAATTACGTCGCCAGACAGTGAACACTGAAGCTTTCTTT.